A selection of T cell receptor beta chains follows, all from one sample in a study of blood T cells in healthy people across ages. Using its own MiXCR run on the 5' RACE reads, TCRdb lists one record per CDR3 protein. This sample has fewer than 900,000 distinct CDR3 sequences, with approximately 39% found just once. Sequencing used blood. The receptor source for this set is an older woman in good health. Both conserved end residues are part of each CDR3. D genes are given only for firm matches. Clone size is not always given. Where it is, it says once, few, many or a class for expanded clones.

j_call v_call d_call clone_size cdr3_nt cdr3_aa
TRBJ2-5 TRBV9 NA few TGTGCCAGCAGCCGTTCGGATGGGACCCAGTACTTC CASSRSDGTQYF
TRBJ2-2 TRBV29-1 NA NA TGCAGCGTTGAGGGGCAGAACACCGGGGAGCTGTTTTTT CSVEGQNTGELFF
TRBJ2-3 TRBV6-5 NA few TGTGCCAGCAGATACGCGAAGTGGTCAGATACGCAGTATTTT CASRYAKWSDTQYF
TRBJ2-3 TRBV7-2 NA NA TGTGCCAGCAGCAATGGAGTATCCGATACGCAGTATTTT CASSNGVSDTQYF
TRBJ2-5 TRBV6-2/TRBV6-3 NA NA TGTGCCAGCAGTCCCAATTGGGAGCGTGGAGAGACCCAGTACTTC CASSPNWERGETQYF
TRBJ2-3 TRBV11-3 TRBD2 NA TGTGCCTGCAGCCCGGGACTAGCGAGCACAGATACGCAGTATTTT CACSPGLASTDTQYF
TRBJ1-2 TRBV29-1 NA NA TGCAGCGTCACTATGGGGGGCGCCAGGGACTATGGCTACACCTTC CSVTMGGARDYGYTF
TRBJ2-3 TRBV12-3/TRBV12-4 NA NA TGTGCCTGCAGTTCAAGGCCCGATACGCAGTATTTT CACSSRPDTQYF
TRBJ2-1 TRBV4-1 TRBD2 many TGCGCCAGCAGCAGGGAGCGGGGCCTTTCCTACAATGAGCAGTTCTTC CASSRERGLSYNEQFF
TRBJ2-1 TRBV5-1 NA NA TGCGCCGGCAGCATTGGGACAACTATCCATGAGCAGTTCTTC CAGSIGTTIHEQFF
TRBJ2-4 TRBV6-6 NA NA TGTGCCAGCAGTTACTTGTGCAATAGTGAAAACATTCAGTACTTC CASSYLCNSENIQYF
TRBJ2-3 TRBV5-1 NA few TGCGCCAGCAGCTTGGTCGGTACGACCACAGATACGCAGTATTTT CASSLVGTTTDTQYF
TRBJ2-3 TRBV2 TRBD2 NA TGTGCCAGCATTGGACTAGCGGGCACAGATACGCAGTATTTT CASIGLAGTDTQYF
TRBJ2-7 TRBV6-5 TRBD1 NA TGTGCCAGCAGTTACCAGGGGGCCTACGAGCAGTACTTC CASSYQGAYEQYF
TRBJ2-7 TRBV6-1 TRBD1 NA TGTGCCAGTTCCTGGACAGGGCGCGACGAGCAGTACTTC CASSWTGRDEQYF
TRBJ1-2 TRBV12-3/TRBV12-4 TRBD1 once TGTGCCAGCACCCACAGGGGCGCCTATGGCTACACCTTC CASTHRGAYGYTF
TRBJ2-1 TRBV20-1 TRBD2 NA TGCAGTGCTAGAGGGACTAGCGGGAGTGCGGATGAGCAGTTCTTC CSARGTSGSADEQFF
TRBJ2-1 TRBV6-2/TRBV6-3 NA few TGTGCCAGCAGTTACCGGGGAGGCTCGGAAAATGAGCAGTTCTTC CASSYRGGSENEQFF
TRBJ2-7 TRBV11-3 NA few TGTGCCAGCAGCGACGCCGGGACCCTTGGCGAGCAGTACTTC CASSDAGTLGEQYF
TRBJ1-2 TRBV6-4 NA few TGTGCCAGCAGTGACTCTTCGGGGAATGCCTATGGCTACACCTTC CASSDSSGNAYGYTF
TRBJ1-1 TRBV6-6 TRBD1 NA TGTGCCAGCAGTTCAGCCGACAGGGGGAACACTGAAGCTTTCTTT CASSSADRGNTEAFF
TRBJ2-7 TRBV7-2 NA NA TGTGCCGGCAGCTTAGGGTCAGCGGGCCCCTACGAGCAGTACTTC CAGSLGSAGPYEQYF
TRBJ2-2 TRBV13 TRBD2 NA TGTGCCAGCAGCTCAACTAGCGGGGACTTGGACACCGGGGAGCTGTTTTTT CASSSTSGDLDTGELFF
TRBJ2-1 TRBV29-1 TRBD2 few TGCAGCGTTGAAGTGGTAGCGGGAGGGCCGTTCTTC CSVEVVAGGPFF
TRBJ1-2 TRBV2 NA NA TGTGCCAGCAGACGACATATCGCGGATGGCTACACCTTC CASRRHIADGYTF
TRBJ2-5 TRBV29-1 TRBD1 many TGCAGCGTCTCGACAGGGTTAAGAGAGACCCAGTACTTC CSVSTGLRETQYF
TRBJ1-1 TRBV12-3/TRBV12-4 TRBD1 NA TGTGCCAGCAGTAGCGACTCAACAGGGGACGCTGAAGCTTTCTTT CASSSDSTGDAEAFF
TRBJ2-1 TRBV20-1 NA few TGCAGTGCTAGAAAGGGAGGAGGAGGAGGCTACAATGAGCAGTTCTTC CSARKGGGGGYNEQFF
TRBJ1-6 TRBV20-1 TRBD1 NA TGCAGTGCTAGACCGACAGGGGATATGCTCCACTTT CSARPTGDMLHF
TRBJ2-1 TRBV6-1 NA NA TGTGCCAGCAGCCAGACAGGTTCCTCCTACAATGGGCAGTTCTTC CASSQTGSSYNGQFF
TRBJ2-3 TRBV9 TRBD2 NA TGTGCCAGCAGCCCTCGTAGCGGGGGGGGCACAGATACGCAGTATTTT CASSPRSGGGTDTQYF
TRBJ2-1 TRBV4-3 TRBD2 once TGCGCCAGCAGCCGGGACTACTCAATAAGCAATGAGCAGTTCTTC CASSRDYSISNEQFF
TRBJ2-2 TRBV15 NA NA TGTGCCACCCTCCCCGGGAACACCGGGGAGCTGTTTTTT CATLPGNTGELFF